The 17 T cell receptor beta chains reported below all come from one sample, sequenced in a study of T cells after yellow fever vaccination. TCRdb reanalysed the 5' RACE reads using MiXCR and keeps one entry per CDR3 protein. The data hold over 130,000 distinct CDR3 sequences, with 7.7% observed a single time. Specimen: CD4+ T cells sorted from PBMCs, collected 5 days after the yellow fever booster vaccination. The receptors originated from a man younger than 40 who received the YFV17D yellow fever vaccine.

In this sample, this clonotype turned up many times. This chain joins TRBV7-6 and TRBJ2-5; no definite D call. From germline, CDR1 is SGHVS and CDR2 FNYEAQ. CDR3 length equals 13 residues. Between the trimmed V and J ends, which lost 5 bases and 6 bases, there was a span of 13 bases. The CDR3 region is CASSISPRKTQYF. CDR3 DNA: TGTGCCAGCAGCATATCACCAAGGAAGACCCAGTACTTC.

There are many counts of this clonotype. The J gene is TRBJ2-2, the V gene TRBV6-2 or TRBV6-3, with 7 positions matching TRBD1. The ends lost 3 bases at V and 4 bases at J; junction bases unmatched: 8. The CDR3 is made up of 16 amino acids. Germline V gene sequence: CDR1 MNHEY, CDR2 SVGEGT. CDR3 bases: TGTGCCAGCAGTTATTCCTCGACAGGGCCCACCGGGGAGCTGTTTTTT. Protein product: CASSYSSTGPTGELFF.

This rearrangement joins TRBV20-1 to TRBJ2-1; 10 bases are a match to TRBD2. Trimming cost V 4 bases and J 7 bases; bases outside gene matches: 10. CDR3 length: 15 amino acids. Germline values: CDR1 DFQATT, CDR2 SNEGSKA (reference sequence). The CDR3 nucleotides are TGCAGTGCTACCCTCGTAGCGGGAGGCGCTAATGAGCAGTTCTTC. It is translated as CSATLVAGGANEQFF.

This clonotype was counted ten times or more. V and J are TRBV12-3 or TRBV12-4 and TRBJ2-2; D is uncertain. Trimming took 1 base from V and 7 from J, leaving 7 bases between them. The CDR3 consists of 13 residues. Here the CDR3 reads CASSLGEGGELFF. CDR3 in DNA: TGTGCCAGCAGTTTAGGCGAAGGCGGGGAGCTGTTTTTT.

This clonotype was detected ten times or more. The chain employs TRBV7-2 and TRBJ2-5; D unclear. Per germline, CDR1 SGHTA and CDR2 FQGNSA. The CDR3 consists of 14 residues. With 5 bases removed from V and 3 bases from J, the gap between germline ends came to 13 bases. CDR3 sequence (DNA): TGTGCCAGCAGCGCGAGGTTCCCGGAAGAGACCCAGTACTTC. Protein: CASSARFPEETQYF.

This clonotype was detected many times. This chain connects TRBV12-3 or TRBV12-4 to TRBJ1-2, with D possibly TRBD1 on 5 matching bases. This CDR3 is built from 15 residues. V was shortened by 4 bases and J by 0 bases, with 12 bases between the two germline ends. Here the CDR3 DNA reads TGTGCCAGCAGTTCGGGGCAGGTGTCTAACTATGGCTACACCTTC. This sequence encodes CASSSGQVSNYGYTF.

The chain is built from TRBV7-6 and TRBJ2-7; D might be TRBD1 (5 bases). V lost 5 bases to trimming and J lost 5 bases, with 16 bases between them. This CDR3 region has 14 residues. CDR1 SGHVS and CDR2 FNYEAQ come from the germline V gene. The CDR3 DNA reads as TGTGCCAGCAGCCCCGAGGCAGGGTCCCACGAGCAGTACTTC. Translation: CASSPEAGSHEQYF.

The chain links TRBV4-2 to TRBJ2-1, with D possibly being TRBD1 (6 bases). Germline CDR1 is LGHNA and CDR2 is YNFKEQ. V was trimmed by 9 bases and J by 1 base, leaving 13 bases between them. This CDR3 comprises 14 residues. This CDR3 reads CASCEGVSYNEQFF. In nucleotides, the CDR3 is TGTGCCAGTTGCGAGGGGGTATCCTACAATGAGCAGTTCTTC.

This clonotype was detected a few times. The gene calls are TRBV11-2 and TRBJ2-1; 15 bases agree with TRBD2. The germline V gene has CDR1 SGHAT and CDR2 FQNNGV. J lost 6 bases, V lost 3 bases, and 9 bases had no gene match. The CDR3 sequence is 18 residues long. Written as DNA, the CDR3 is TGTGCCAGCAGCTTTATCGGACTAGCGGGAGGGTATGGCAATGAGCAGTTCTTC. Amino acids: CASSFIGLAGGYGNEQFF.

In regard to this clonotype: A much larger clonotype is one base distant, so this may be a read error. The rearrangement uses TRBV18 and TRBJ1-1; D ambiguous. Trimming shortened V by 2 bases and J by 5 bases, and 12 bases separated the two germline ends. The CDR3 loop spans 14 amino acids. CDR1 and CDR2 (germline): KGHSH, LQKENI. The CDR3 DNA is TGTGCCAGCTCACCAGTCGTCCTCAAGACTGAAGCTTTCTTT. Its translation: CASSPVVLKTEAFF.

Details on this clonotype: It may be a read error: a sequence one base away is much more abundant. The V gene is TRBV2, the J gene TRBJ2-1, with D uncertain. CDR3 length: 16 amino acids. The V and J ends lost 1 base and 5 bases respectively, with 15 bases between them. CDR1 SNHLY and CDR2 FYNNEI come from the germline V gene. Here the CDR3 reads CASSEESLRSHNEQFF. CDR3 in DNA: TGTGCCAGCAGTGAAGAGTCCCTCAGGTCGCACAATGAGCAGTTCTTC.

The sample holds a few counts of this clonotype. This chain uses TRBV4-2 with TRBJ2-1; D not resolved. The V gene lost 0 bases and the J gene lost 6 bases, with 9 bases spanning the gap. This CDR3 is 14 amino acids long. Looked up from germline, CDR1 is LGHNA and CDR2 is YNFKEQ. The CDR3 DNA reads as TGTGCCAGCAGCCAAGATAGCCTCCGCAATGAGCAGTTCTTC. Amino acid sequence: CASSQDSLRNEQFF.

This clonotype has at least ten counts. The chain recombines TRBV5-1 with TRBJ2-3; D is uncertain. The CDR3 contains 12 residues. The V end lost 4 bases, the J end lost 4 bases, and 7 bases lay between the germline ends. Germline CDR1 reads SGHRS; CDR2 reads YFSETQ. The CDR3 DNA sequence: TGCGCCAGCAGCAGAGAGGCAGATACGCAGTATTTT. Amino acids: CASSREADTQYF.

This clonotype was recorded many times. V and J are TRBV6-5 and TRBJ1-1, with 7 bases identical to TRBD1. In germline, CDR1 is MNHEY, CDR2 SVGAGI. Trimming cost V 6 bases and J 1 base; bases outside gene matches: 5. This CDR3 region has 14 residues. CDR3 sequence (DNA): TGTGCCAGCAGCTACAGGGGCCCGAACACTGAAGCTTTCTTT. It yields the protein CASSYRGPNTEAFF.

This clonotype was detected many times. Here the CDR3 reads CASTPDRVLAKNIQYF. DNA for the CDR3: TGTGCCAGCACCCCGGACAGGGTTCTAGCCAAAAACATTCAGTACTTC. The chain combines TRBV6-2 or TRBV6-3 with TRBJ2-4; 8 nucleotides agree with TRBD1. The trim removed 7 bases at V and 0 bases at J, leaving 8 bases unmatched. Germline V gives CDR1 MNHEY, CDR2 SVGEGT. The CDR3 runs to 16 residues.

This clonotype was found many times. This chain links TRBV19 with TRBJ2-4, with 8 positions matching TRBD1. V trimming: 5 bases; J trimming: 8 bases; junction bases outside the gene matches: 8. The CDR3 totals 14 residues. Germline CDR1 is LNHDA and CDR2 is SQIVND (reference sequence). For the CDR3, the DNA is TGTGCCAGTAGTGCCCGGACAGGGACGGACATTCAGTACTTC. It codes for CASSARTGTDIQYF.

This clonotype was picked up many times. The CDR3 bases are TGTGCCAGCAGCACCACGATCGTCGGGTTCGGCTATGGCTACACCTTC. Protein product: CASSTTIVGFGYGYTF. The chain links TRBV6-5 to TRBJ1-2; D ambiguous. Germline V gene data show CDR1 as MNHEY and CDR2 as SVGAGI. The V gene lost 6 bases and the J gene lost 4 bases, with 21 bases spanning the gap. The CDR3 runs 16 residues.